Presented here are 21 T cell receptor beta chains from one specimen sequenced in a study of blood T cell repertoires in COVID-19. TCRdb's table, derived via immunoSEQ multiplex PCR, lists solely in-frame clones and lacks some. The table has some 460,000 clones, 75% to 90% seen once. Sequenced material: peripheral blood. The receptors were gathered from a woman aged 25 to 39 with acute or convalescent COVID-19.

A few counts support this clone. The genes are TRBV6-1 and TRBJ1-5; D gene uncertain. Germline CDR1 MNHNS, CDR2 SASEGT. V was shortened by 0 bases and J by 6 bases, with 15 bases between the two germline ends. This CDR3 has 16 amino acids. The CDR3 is CASSEAGQPYSQPQHF. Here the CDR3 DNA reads TGTGCCAGCAGTGAAGCAGGCCAGCCCTACAGTCAGCCCCAGCATTTT.

CDR3 nucleotides: TGTGCCAGCAAGGCAACAGGGCCTTTGAACACTGAAGCTTTCTTT. Protein product: CASKATGPLNTEAFF. The chain recombines TRBV2 with TRBJ1-1, with a weak D call TRBD1 (6 bases). Trimming removed 7 bases from V and 0 bases from J, with 15 bases in between. Germline CDR1 SNHLY, CDR2 FYNNEI. The CDR3 is 15 amino acids.

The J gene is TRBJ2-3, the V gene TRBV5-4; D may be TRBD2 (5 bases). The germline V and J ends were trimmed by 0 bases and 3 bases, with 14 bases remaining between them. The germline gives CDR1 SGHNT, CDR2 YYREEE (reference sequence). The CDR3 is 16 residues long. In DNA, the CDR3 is TGTGCCAGCAGCTTGGAGTCGGGGTGGGGAACAGATACGCAGTATTTT. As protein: CASSLESGWGTDTQYF. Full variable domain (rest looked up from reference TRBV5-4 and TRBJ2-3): ETGVTQSPTHLIKTRGQQVTLRCSSQSGHNTVSWYQQALGQGPQFIFQYYREEENGRGNFPPRFSGLQFPNYSSELNVNALELDDSALYLCASSLESGWGTDTQYFGPGTRLTVL.

The CDR3: CSADASEGNEQFF. The CDR3 region has the DNA TGCAGCGCTGACGCCTCAGAGGGCAATGAGCAGTTCTTC. The chain couples TRBV29-1 to TRBJ2-1, with D maybe TRBD2 (5 bases). The CDR3 runs 13 residues. V was pared by 7 bases and J by 6 bases, with 16 bases between. Germline V lookup: CDR1 SQVTM, CDR2 ANQGSEA.

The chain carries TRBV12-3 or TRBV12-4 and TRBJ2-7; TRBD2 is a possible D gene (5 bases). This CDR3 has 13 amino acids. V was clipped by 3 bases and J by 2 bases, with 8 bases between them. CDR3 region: CASSLEVTYEQYF. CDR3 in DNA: TGTGCCAGCAGTTTGGAGGTCACCTACGAGCAGTACTTC.

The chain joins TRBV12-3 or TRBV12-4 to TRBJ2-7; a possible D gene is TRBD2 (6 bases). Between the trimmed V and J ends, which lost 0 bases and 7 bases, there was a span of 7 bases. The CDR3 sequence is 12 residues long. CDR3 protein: CASSLAGTEQYF. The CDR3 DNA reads TGTGCCAGCAGTTTAGCTGGGACTGAGCAGTACTTC.

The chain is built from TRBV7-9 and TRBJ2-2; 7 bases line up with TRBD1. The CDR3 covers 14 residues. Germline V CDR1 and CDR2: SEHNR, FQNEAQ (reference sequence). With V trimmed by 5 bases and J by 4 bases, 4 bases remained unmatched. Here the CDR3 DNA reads TGTGCCAGCAGCCAACAGGGGCGCACCGGGGAGCTGTTTTTT. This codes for CASSQQGRTGELFF. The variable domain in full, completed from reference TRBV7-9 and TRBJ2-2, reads DTGVSQNPRHKITKRGQNVTFRCDPISEHNRLYWYRQTLGQGPEFLTYFQNEAQLEKSRLLSDRFSAERPKGSFSTLEIQRTEQGDSAMYLCASSQQGRTGELFFGEGSRLTVL.

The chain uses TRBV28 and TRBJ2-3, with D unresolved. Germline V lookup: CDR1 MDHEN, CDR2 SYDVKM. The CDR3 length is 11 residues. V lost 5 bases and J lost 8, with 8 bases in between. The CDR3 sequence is CASSPSSTQYF. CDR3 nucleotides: TGTGCCAGCAGTCCCTCTTCTACGCAGTATTTT.

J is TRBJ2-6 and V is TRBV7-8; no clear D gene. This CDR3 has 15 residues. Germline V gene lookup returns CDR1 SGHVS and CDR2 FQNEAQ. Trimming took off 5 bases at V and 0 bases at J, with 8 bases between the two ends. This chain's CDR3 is CASSPGGSGANVLTF. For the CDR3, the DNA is TGTGCCAGCAGCCCCGGCGGCTCTGGGGCCAACGTCCTGACTTTC.

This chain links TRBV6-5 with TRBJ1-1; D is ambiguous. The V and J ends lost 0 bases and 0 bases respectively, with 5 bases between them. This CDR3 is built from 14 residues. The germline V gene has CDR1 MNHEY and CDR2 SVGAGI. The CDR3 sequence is CASSYSSVNTEAFF. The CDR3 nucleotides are TGTGCCAGCAGTTACTCGTCGGTGAACACTGAAGCTTTCTTT.

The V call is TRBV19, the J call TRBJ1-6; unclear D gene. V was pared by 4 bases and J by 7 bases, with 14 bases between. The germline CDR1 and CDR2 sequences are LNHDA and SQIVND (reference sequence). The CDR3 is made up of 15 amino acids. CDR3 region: CASSSVTGENSPLHF. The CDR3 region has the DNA TGTGCCAGTAGTAGCGTTACCGGGGAGAATTCACCCCTCCACTTT.

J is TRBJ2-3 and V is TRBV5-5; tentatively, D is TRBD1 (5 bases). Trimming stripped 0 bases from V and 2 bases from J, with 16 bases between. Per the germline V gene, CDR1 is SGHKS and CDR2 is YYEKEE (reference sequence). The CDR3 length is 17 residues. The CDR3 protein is CASSLGTGGGNTDTQYF. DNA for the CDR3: TGTGCCAGCAGCTTGGGAACAGGTGGCGGTAACACAGATACGCAGTATTTT.

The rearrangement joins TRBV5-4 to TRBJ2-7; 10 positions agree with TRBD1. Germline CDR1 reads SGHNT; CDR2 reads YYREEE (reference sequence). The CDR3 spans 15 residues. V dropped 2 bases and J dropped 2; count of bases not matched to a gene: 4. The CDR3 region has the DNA TGTGCCAGCAGCTTTGTCGGGACAGGGGCCTACGAGCAGTACTTC. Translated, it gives CASSFVGTGAYEQYF.

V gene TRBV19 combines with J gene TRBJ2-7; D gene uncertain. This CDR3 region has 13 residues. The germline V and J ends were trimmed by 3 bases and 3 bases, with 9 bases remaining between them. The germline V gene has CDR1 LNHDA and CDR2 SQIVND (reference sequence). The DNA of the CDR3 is TGTGCCAGTAGTATTGTCCTTAGCTACGAGCAGTACTTC. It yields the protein CASSIVLSYEQYF.

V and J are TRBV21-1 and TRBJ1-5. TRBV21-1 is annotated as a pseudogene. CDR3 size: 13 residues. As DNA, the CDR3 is TGTGCCAGCAGCAATATTCAAGGGAGGCCCCAGCATTTT. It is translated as CASSNIQGRPQHF.

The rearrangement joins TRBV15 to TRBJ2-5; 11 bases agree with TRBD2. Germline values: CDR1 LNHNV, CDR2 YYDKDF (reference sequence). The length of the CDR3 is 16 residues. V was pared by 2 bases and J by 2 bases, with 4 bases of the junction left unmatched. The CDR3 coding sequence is TGTGCCACCAGCAGACCTAGCGGGGGGAAGCAAGAGACCCAGTACTTC. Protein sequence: CATSRPSGGKQETQYF.

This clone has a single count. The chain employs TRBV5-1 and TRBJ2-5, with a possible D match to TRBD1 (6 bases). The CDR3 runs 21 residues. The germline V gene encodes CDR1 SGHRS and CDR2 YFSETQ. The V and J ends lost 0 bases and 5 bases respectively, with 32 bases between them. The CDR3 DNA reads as TGCGCCAGCAGCTTGGGTCGACAGGTTGGCTTGGGCTACCTCTCCCCGGAGACCCAGTACTTC. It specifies CASSLGRQVGLGYLSPETQYF.

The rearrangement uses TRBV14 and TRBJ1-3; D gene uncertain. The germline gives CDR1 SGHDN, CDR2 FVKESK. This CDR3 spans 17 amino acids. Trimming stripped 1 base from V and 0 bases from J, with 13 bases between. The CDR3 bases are TGTGCCAGCAGCCAAGCCCCAGACTACTACTCTGGAAACACCATATATTTT. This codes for CASSQAPDYYSGNTIYF.

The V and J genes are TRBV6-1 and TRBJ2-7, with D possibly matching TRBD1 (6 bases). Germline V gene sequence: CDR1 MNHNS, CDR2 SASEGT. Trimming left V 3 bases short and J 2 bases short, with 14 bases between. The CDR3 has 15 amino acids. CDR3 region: CASSDSGAWAYEQYF. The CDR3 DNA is TGTGCCAGCAGTGATTCAGGGGCTTGGGCCTACGAGCAGTACTTC.

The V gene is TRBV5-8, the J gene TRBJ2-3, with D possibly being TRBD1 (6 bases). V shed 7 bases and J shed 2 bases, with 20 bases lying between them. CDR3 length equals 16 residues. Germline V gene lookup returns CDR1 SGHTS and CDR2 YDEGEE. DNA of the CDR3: TGTGCCAGCCCCTCCCCGCCAGGGGTCGACACAGATACGCAGTATTTT. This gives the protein CASPSPPGVDTDTQYF.

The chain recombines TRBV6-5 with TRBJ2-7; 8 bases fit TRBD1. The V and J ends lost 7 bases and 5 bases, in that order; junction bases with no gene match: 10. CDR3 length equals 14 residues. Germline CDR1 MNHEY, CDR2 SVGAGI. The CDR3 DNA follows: TGTGCCAGCATTACCGACAGGGGAGGCCACGAGCAGTACTTC. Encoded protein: CASITDRGGHEQYF.